The entry below describes one TCR beta chain. This entry belongs to a study of shared clonotypes between healthy human individuals. Profiled with immunoSEQ multiplex PCR; TCRdb holds only in-frame clones, not every one. The table has about 710,000 clones, around 70% seen once. Germline V gives CDR1 KGHSH, CDR2 LQKENI. The CDR3 length is 14 residues. Trimming removed 6 bases from V and 3 bases from J, with 13 bases in between. V usage is TRBV18 and J usage is TRBJ2-3; possibly TRBD1 or TRBD2 for D (6 bases each). This TCR derives from a woman in her 30s in good health. The sequenced material came from memory CD4+ T cells sorted from blood. The subset is: CD45RA-negative fraction. Written as DNA, the CDR3 is TGTGCCAGCTCCCCGGAGGGGGAAACAGATACGCAGTATTTT. As protein: CASSPEGETDTQYF.